The rows below give T cell receptor beta chains drawn from one sample of a study of CD4 and CD8 cells across lung adenocarcinoma regions. One entry per CDR3 protein results from TCRdb running MiXCR on the PCR reads. The sample contains fewer than 7,000 distinct CDR3 sequences, about half of which appear only once. Sequences were obtained from CD4+ T cells from the center of a lung tumor. The receptors come from a female donor with lung adenocarcinoma. The CD4 and CD8 labels of this study may be unreliable. Both conserved end residues are part of each CDR3. A D gene is named only where the DNA matches it firmly. The listing skips clone size in some rows; elsewhere it reads once, few, many or a size class.

J gene | D gene | V gene | clone size | CDR3 protein | CDR3 DNA
TRBJ2-5 | TRBD2 | TRBV6-5 | medium-sized | CASSSTPGLGGETQYF | TGTGCCAGCAGCTCAACGCCGGGACTAGGGGGAGAGACCCAGTACTTC
TRBJ2-3 | TRBD2 | TRBV25-1 | - | CGRSTCGGAKNTQYF | TGTGGCCGCAGTACGTGCGGGGGAGCGAAAAATACGCAGTATTTC
TRBJ1-1 | - | TRBV7-8 | few | CASSLERGVGAFF | TGTGCCAGCAGCTTAGAGAGGGGGGTGGGAGCTTTCTTT
TRBJ1-5 | - | TRBV19 | - | CASSIRWGSGQPQHF | TGTGCCAGTAGTATAAGGTGGGGGTCTGGTCAGCCCCAGCATTTT
TRBJ2-4 | TRBD2 | TRBV6-1 | - | CASSEGLGLAGGSTDIQYF | TGTGCCAGCAGTGAAGGTCTGGGCCTAGCGGGAGGCAGCACAGACATTCAGTACTTC
TRBJ2-4 | - | TRBV10-1 | - | CATGLEGTNMQYF | TGCGCCACGGGGCTGGAAGGTACAAACATGCAGTACTTC
TRBJ2-4 | - | TRBV6-1 | - | CASGGTAKQYF | TGTGCCAGCGGTGGGACGGCGAAACAGTACTTC
TRBJ2-6 | - | TRBV12-3/TRBV12-4 | - | CASSYTGISGANVLTF | TGTGCCAGCAGTTACACAGGGATTTCTGGGGCCAACGTCCTGACTTTC
TRBJ2-7 | - | TRBV6-5 | medium-sized | CASSYRDSYEQYF | TGTGCCAGCAGTTACCGCGACTCCTACGAGCAGTACTTC
TRBJ2-5 | - | TRBV27 | few | CASSSTTVYQETQYF | TGTGCCAGCAGTTCCACCACAGTGTACCAAGAGACCCAGTACTTC
TRBJ2-5 | TRBD1 | TRBV25-1 | - | CASSPGTGWEETQYF | TGTGCCAGCAGTCCCGGGACAGGATGGGAGGAGACCCAGTACTTC
TRBJ2-3 | - | TRBV12-3/TRBV12-4 | - | CASSLRTADTQYF | TGTGCCAGCAGTTTAAGGACGGCAGATACGCAGTATTTT
TRBJ2-1 | - | TRBV7-2 | - | CASSRGSGGGRYNEQFF | TGTGCCAGCAGCCGCGGAAGTGGGGGAGGTAGGTACAATGAGCAGTTCTTC
TRBJ2-3 | - | TRBV4-1 | - | CASSLSGGSTDTQYF | TGCGCCAGCAGCCTCTCCGGGGGTAGCACAGATACGCAGTATTTT
TRBJ2-3 | TRBD2 | TRBV19 | - | CASSILTSGSADTQYF | TGTGCCAGTAGTATTCTGACTAGCGGGAGCGCAGATACGCAGTATTTT
TRBJ2-1 | - | TRBV6-5 | - | CASSYTVNEQFF | TGTGCCAGCAGTTATACGGTCAATGAGCAGTTCTTC
TRBJ1-1 | - | TRBV6-1 | - | CASRLDRNTEAFF | TGTGCCAGCAGACTGGACAGGAACACTGAAGCTTTCTTT
TRBJ1-2 | TRBD1 | TRBV7-2 | few | CASSVNTLGQAIGYTF | TGTGCCAGCAGCGTTAACACCCTGGGACAGGCAATCGGCTACACCTTC
TRBJ2-2 | TRBD2 | TRBV6-1 | - | CASRRTSGFANTGELFF | TGTGCCAGCAGACGGACTAGCGGGTTCGCGAACACCGGGGAGCTGTTTTTT